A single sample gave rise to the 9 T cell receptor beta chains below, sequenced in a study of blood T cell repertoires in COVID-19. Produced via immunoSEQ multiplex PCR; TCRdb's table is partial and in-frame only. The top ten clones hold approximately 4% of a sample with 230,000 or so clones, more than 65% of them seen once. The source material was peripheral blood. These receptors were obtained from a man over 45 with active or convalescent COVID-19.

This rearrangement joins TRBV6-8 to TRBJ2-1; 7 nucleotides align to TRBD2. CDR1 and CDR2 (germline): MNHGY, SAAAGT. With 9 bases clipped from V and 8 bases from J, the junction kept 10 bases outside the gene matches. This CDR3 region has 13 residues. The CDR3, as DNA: TGTGCCAGAACCCCAGGGAGGGACGATGAGCAGTTCTTC. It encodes CARTPGRDDEQFF.

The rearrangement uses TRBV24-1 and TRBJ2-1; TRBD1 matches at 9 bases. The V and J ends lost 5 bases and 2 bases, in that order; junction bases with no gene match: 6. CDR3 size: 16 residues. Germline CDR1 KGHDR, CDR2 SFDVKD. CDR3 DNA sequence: TGTGCCACCAGTGTCGGACAGGGGAGGGCCTACAATGAGCAGTTCTTC. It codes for CATSVGQGRAYNEQFF.

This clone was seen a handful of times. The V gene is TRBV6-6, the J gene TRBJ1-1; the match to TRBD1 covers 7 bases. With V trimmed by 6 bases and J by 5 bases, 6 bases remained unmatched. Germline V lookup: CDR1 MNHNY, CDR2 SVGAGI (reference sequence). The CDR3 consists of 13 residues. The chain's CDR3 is CASRAGGSTEAFF. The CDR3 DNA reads TGTGCCAGCAGGGCAGGGGGGAGTACTGAAGCTTTCTTT.

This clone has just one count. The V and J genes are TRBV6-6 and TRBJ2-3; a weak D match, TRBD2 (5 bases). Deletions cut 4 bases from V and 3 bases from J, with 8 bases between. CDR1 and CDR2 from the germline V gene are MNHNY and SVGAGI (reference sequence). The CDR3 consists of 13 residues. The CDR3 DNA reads TGTGCCAGCAGTTTCAGAGGGACAGATACGCAGTATTTT. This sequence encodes CASSFRGTDTQYF.

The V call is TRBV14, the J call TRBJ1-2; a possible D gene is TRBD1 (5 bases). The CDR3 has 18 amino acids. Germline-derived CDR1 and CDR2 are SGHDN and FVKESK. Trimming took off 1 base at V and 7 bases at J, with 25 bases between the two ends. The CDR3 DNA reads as TGTGCCAGCAGCCAAGTTCGAGGGAGCTACGGGGGAATGGGTGGCTACACCTTC. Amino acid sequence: CASSQVRGSYGGMGGYTF. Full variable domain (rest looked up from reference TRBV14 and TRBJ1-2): EAGVTQFPSHSVIEKGQTVTLRCDPISGHDNLYWYRRVMGKEIKFLLHFVKESKQDESGMPNNRFLAERTGGTYSTLKVQPAELEDSGVYFCASSQVRGSYGGMGGYTFGSGTRLTVV.

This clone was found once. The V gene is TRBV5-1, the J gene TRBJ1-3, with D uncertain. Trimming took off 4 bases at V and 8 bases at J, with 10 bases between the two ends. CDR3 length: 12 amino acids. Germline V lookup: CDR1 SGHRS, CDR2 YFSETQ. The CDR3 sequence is CASSLSGDTIYF. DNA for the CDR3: TGCGCCAGCAGCCTGTCCGGGGACACCATATATTTT.

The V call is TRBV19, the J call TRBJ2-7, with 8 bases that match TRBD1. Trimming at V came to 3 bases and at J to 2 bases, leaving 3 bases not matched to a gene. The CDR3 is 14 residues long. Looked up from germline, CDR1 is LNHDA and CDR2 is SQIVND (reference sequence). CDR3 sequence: CASSMQGAPYEQYF. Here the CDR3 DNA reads TGTGCCAGTAGTATGCAGGGGGCCCCCTACGAGCAGTACTTC. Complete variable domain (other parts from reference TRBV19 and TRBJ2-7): DGGITQSPKYLFRKEGQNVTLSCEQNLNHDAMYWYRQDPGQGLRLIYYSQIVNDFQKGDIAEGYSVSREKKESFPLTVTSAQKNPTAFYLCASSMQGAPYEQYFGPGTRLTVT.

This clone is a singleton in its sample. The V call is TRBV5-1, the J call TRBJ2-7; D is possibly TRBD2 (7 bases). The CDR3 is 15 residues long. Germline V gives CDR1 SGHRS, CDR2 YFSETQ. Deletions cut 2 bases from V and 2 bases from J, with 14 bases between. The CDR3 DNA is TGCGCCAGCAGCTTCGGACTAGGGGGTGCCTACGAGCAGTACTTC. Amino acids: CASSFGLGGAYEQYF.

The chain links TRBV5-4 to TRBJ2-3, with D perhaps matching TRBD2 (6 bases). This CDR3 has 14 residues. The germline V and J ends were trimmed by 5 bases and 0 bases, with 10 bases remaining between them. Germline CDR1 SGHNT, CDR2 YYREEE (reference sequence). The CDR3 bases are TGTGCCAGCAGTTCCGGGACTAGCACAGATACGCAGTATTTT. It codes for CASSSGTSTDTQYF.